A selection of T cell receptor beta chains follows, all from one sample in a study of neurological immune-mediated disorders. MiXCR, run by TCRdb on the 5' RACE reads, gives a single entry per CDR3 protein. The repertoire holds 50,000 to 80,000 distinct CDR3 sequences, with less than 5.5% as singletons. The specimen was PBMCs. The origin of the receptors is a man under 40 with multiple sclerosis. Each CDR3 is given with its conserved first and last residue. D genes are given only for firm matches. Clone size is stated in some rows and not others, as once, few, many or a class when expanded.

V	size	D	J	DNA	CDR3
TRBV5-1	few	TRBD1	TRBJ1-3	TGCGCCAGCAGCTTGGAGCTGCAAGGGACAGCGTGGACCGGAAACACCATATATTTT	CASSLELQGTAWTGNTIYF
TRBV5-1	many	.	TRBJ2-5	TGCGCCAGCAGCCTAACACCTGACAGGCAAGAGACCCAGTACTTC	CASSLTPDRQETQYF
TRBV14	medium-sized	TRBD1	TRBJ2-5	TGTGCCAGCAGCCGGGGGACAGGAGAGACCCAGTACTTC	CASSRGTGETQYF
TRBV10-1	many	.	TRBJ2-4	TGCGCCAGCAGTGAGGGGGGTGCGGGAAGAAACATTCAGTACTTC	CASSEGGAGRNIQYF
TRBV4-1	many	TRBD1	TRBJ1-4	TGCGCCAGCAGCCAAACCCGACAGGGGATAGACGAAAAACTGTTTTTT	CASSQTRQGIDEKLFF
TRBV7-9	many	.	TRBJ1-4	TGTGCCAGCAGCGGCCCCGACAGGAATGAAAAACTGTTTTTT	CASSGPDRNEKLFF
TRBV5-1	many	.	TRBJ2-5	TGCGCCAGCAGCCGCGCAGGGAGCGGGGAGACCCAGTACTTC	CASSRAGSGETQYF
TRBV6-5	many	TRBD2	TRBJ2-1	TGTGCCAGCAGTTTTGGACTAGCGGGGGCCAATGAGCAGTTCTTC	CASSFGLAGANEQFF
TRBV15	few	.	TRBJ2-7	TGTGCCACCAGCAGAGATCCTGGGGCCGTCGAGCAGTACTTC	CATSRDPGAVEQYF
TRBV10-3	many	TRBD2	TRBJ2-3	TGTGCCTCGAAGGGGCTAGCGGAAGATACGCAGTATTTT	CASKGLAEDTQYF
TRBV5-1	many	TRBD1	TRBJ1-2	TGCGCCAGCAGCGGCCGGGACAGGGGGCAGGATGGCTACACCTTC	CASSGRDRGQDGYTF
TRBV7-9	many	.	TRBJ1-6	TGTGCCAGCAGCTTGGGACTGGTCAATTCACCCCTCCACTTT	CASSLGLVNSPLHF
TRBV5-1	many	TRBD1	TRBJ1-2	TGCGCCAGCAGGCGGCAGGGGGCATATGGCTACACCTTC	CASRRQGAYGYTF
TRBV5-1	many	TRBD1	TRBJ1-1	TGCGCCAGCAGCTTGGCCTATTGGACAGGGGGCAAGAAGAACACTGAAGCTTTCTTT	CASSLAYWTGGKKNTEAFF
TRBV7-9	many	TRBD2	TRBJ2-1	TGTGCCAGCAGCTTACGCGGGGGGGTACCGGGTGAGCAGTTCTTC	CASSLRGGVPGEQFF
TRBV20-1	many	TRBD2	TRBJ2-4	TGCAGTGCTAGGGGTGTAGCGGGGACCGAAAACATTCAGTACTTC	CSARGVAGTENIQYF
TRBV6-1	many	.	TRBJ1-1	TGTGCCATCCCGTTTGGGGTACGAGCTTTCTTT	CAIPFGVRAFF
TRBV7-8	many	.	TRBJ1-1	TGTGCCAGCAGCCCCCGCCCAGCAGAAGCTTTCTTT	CASSPRPAEAFF
TRBV6-5	many	.	TRBJ2-3	TGTGCCAGCAGTTACGGCACCACAGATACGCAGTATTTT	CASSYGTTDTQYF
TRBV15	many	.	TRBJ2-5	TGTGCCACCAGCAGAGACCAAGAGACCCAGTACTTC	CATSRDQETQYF
TRBV4-1	many	.	TRBJ2-7	TGCGCCAGCAGCCATCTCACAGCGCCCCACTGGTTAGCCTACGAGCAGTACTTC	CASSHLTAPHWLAYEQYF
TRBV5-1	.	.	TRBJ1-5	TGCGCCAGCAAACAGGGCGACAATCAGCCCCAGCATTTT	CASKQGDNQPQHF
TRBV10-2	many	TRBD1	TRBJ1-1	TGCGCCAGCAGTGAGTCCCTTACAGGGGGAACTGAAGCTTTCTTT	CASSESLTGGTEAFF
TRBV29-1	many	.	TRBJ1-4	TGCAGCGTATCTCACACAGGGAGGGAACTGTTTTTT	CSVSHTGRELFF
TRBV7-9	many	.	TRBJ1-1	TGTGCCAGCAGCTTAATGGGACATAGTGAAGCTTTCTTT	CASSLMGHSEAFF
TRBV7-9	many	.	TRBJ1-4	TGTGCCAGCAGCTTAGCCAGGGGCGGAGTGGGAGAAAAACTGTTTTTT	CASSLARGGVGEKLFF
TRBV12-3/TRBV12-4	many	.	TRBJ1-5	TGTGCCAGCAGTTTAGGGACGGCTGGGCCCCAGCATTTT	CASSLGTAGPQHF
TRBV9	many	.	TRBJ1-2	TGTGCCAGCAGCGTAGACCCCACGTTGGCTTCACGTTATGGCTACACCTTC	CASSVDPTLASRYGYTF
TRBV20-1	.	TRBD1	TRBJ1-1	TGCAGTGCTAGAGATAGAGACAGGGGGGAGACCCCGAACACTGAAGCTTTCTTT	CSARDRDRGETPNTEAFF
TRBV4-2	.	TRBD1	TRBJ2-5	TGTGCCAGCAGCCACGGGACAGGTGGGGAAGAGACCCAGTACTTC	CASSHGTGGEETQYF
TRBV20-1	many	TRBD2	TRBJ2-1	TGCAGTGCTAGAGAGAGAAAGCGGGGGGGATACAATGAGCAGTTCTTC	CSARERKRGGYNEQFF
TRBV20-1	many	.	TRBJ1-2	TGCAGTGCTGCGACAGGTGCCTATGGCTACACCTTC	CSAATGAYGYTF
TRBV7-2	few	.	TRBJ2-2	TGTGCCAGCAGCTTACGGAACACCGGGGAGCTGTTTTTT	CASSLRNTGELFF
TRBV20-1	many	.	TRBJ1-2	TGCAGTGCTAGAGATCGAGGCCTGCTGGGCTATGGCTACACCTTC	CSARDRGLLGYGYTF
TRBV6-6	many	.	TRBJ2-7	TGTGCCAGCAGCCCCGGGTCCTCCTACGAGCAGTACTTC	CASSPGSSYEQYF
TRBV6-6	many	.	TRBJ2-3	TGTGCCAGCAGCTCCGGGACAACAAGTCCATTTCAGGGCACAGATACGCAGTATTTT	CASSSGTTSPFQGTDTQYF
TRBV20-1	.	.	TRBJ2-3	TGCAGTGCTACGGGGACTTTCACAGATACGCAGTATTTT	CSATGTFTDTQYF
TRBV5-5	many	TRBD1	TRBJ1-1	TGTGCCAGCAGCTTGGAAGCCGGGACAGGGGTGACTGAAGCTTTCTTT	CASSLEAGTGVTEAFF
TRBV7-9	medium-sized	.	TRBJ2-1	TGTGCCAGCAGCTTAGACGGCCGCTACAATGAGCAGTTCTTC	CASSLDGRYNEQFF
TRBV11-3	.	.	TRBJ2-1	TGTGCCAGCAGCCCGTATAACAGGGACAATGAGCAGTTCTTC	CASSPYNRDNEQFF
TRBV7-2	many	.	TRBJ1-2	TGTGCCAGCAGCTTAGTGTCGGACTATGGCTACACCTTC	CASSLVSDYGYTF